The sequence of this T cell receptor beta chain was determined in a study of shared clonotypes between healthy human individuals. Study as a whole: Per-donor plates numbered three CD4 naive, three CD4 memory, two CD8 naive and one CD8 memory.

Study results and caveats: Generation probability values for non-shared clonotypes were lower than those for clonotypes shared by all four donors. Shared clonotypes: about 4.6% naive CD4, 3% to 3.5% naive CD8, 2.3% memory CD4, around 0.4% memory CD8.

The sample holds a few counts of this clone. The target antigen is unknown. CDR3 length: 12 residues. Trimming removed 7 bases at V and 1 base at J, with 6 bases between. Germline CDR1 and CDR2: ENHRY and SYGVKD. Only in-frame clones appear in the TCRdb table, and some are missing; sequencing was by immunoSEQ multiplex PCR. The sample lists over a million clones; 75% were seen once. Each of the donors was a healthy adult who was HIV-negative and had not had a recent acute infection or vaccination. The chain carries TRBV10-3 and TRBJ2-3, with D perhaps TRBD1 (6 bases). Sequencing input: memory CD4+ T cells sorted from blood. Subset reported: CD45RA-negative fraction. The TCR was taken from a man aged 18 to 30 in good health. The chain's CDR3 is CAIKGGTDTQYF. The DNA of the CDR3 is TGTGCCATCAAGGGGGGCACAGATACGCAGTATTTT.